This TCR beta chain emerged from a study of blood T cell repertoires in COVID-19. Study summary: From the United States, Italy and Spain came samples of acute and convalescent COVID-19. T cells, B-cell-depleted T cells, or PBMCs provided the cDNA or gDNA that served as material.

How the authors handled the data: Reference gene primer amplification gave nucleated cell count estimates. The assay was immunoSEQ multiplex PCR, and TCRdb's table has in-frame clones only and misses some. That table is the source of V, J and clone size, and D and trimming were worked out from the DNA. The sample contains tens of thousands of clones, less than 90% of which appear only once. V was trimmed by 6 bases and J by 1 base, leaving 10 bases between them. The CDR3 runs to 13 residues. The germline V gene encodes CDR1 LNHDA and CDR2 SQIVND (reference sequence). This receptor was obtained from a man aged 45-65 years with acute or convalescent COVID-19. The chain joins TRBV19 to TRBJ2-7, with a tentative D call TRBD2 (5 bases). Sample: peripheral blood. Here the CDR3 reads CASSTGVSYEQYF. The CDR3 DNA follows: TGTGCCAGTAGCACCGGGGTTTCCTACGAGCAGTACTTC.